This T cell receptor beta chain appears in the sequencing data of a study of blood T cell repertoires in COVID-19. Study context: Material from acute and convalescent COVID-19 was sourced from the United States, Italy and Spain. Nucleic acid was either cDNA or gDNA, and it came from T cells, B-cell-depleted T cells, or PBMCs.

A Seattle source enrolled patients during active infection and followed them longitudinally. The J segment lost 7 bases and the V segment lost 5 bases, leaving 1 base of the junction unmatched. The CDR3 has 12 amino acids. Germline values: CDR1 MDHEN, CDR2 SYDVKM. Original processing methods: How many nucleated cells were present was estimated from reference gene primer amplification. The method was immunoSEQ multiplex PCR; TCRdb's version includes in-frame clones alone and lacks a portion of them. V, J and clone size are taken as reported in that table, and D and trimming were inferred from the DNA itself. This table holds 250,000 to 400,000 clones, approximately 89% found once.

The receptor's source is a woman under 40 with COVID-19, enrolled during active disease. Sequencing was done on a sample of peripheral blood. This chain links TRBV28 with TRBJ2-2, with TRBD2 matching over 7 bases. The CDR3: CASSREDGELFF. The CDR3 DNA reads as TGTGCCAGCAGTCGGGAGGACGGGGAGCTGTTTTTT.